One T cell receptor (beta chain) is described in this entry. Source study methods: Amplification of reference gene primers provided the estimated nucleated cell counts. TCRdb keeps only in-frame clones here, not all; method: immunoSEQ multiplex PCR. V, J and clone size are taken as reported in that table, and D and trimming were inferred from the DNA itself. This sample has a few hundred thousand clones, with roughly 88% found just once. This record belongs to a study of blood T cell repertoires in COVID-19. Study background: Material from acute and convalescent COVID-19 was sourced from the United States, Italy and Spain. PBMCs, B-cell-depleted T cells, or T cells were the source of the cDNA or gDNA that made up the material.

The V segment lost 0 bases and the J segment 2 bases; nucleotides outside the gene matches: 2. Germline V gene sequence: CDR1 SGHTA, CDR2 FQGNSA. This CDR3 comprises 16 residues. The sequencing input was peripheral blood. The TCR originated in a woman between 50 and 59 years old with acute or convalescent COVID-19. V gene TRBV7-2 combines with J gene TRBJ2-7; 12 bases are a match to TRBD2. The DNA of the CDR3 is TGTGCCAGCAGCTTAGCGCCTAGCGGGAGGGCCTACGAGCAGTACTTC. It encodes CASSLAPSGRAYEQYF.